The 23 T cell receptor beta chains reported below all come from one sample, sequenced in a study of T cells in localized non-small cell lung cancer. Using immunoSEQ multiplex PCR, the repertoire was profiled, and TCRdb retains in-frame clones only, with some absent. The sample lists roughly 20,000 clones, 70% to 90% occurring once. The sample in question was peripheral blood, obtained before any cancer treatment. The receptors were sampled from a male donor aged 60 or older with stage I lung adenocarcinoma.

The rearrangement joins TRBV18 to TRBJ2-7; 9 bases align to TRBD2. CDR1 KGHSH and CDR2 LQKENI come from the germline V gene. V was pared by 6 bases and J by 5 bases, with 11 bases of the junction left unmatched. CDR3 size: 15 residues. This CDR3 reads CASSLPSAGGNEQYF. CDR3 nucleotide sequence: TGTGCCAGCTCCCTCCCGTCGGCGGGAGGGAACGAGCAGTACTTC.

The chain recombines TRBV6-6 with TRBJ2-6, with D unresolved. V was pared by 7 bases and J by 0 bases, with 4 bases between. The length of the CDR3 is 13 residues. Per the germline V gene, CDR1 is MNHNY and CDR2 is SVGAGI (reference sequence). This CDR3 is CASTPSGANVLTF. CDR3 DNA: TGTGCCAGCACCCCCTCTGGGGCCAACGTCCTGACTTTC.

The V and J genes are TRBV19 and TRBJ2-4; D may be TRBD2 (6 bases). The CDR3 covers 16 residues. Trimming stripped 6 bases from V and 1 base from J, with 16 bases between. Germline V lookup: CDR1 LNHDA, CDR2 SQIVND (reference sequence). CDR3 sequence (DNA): TGTGCCAGTAGGGATCAGGTCGGAGGGGCCAAAAACATTCAGTACTTC. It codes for CASRDQVGGAKNIQYF.

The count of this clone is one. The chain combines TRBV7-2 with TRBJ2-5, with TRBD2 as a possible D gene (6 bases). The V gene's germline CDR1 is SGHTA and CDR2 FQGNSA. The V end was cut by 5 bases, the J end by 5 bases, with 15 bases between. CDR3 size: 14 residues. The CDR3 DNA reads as TGTGCCAGCAGCGCGGGACTGGACGTGGAGACCCAGTACTTC. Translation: CASSAGLDVETQYF.

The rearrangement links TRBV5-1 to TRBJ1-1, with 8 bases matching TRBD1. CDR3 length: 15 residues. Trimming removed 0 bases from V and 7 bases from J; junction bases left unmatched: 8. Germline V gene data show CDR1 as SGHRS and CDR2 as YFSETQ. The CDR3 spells CASSLVGQGKHEAFF. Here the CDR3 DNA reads TGCGCCAGCAGCTTGGTAGGACAGGGAAAACATGAAGCTTTCTTT.

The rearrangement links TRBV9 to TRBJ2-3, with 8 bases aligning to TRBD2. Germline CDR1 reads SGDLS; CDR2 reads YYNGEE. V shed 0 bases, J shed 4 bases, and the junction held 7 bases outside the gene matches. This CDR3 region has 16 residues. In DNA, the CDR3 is TGTGCCAGCAGCGTAGCAGGCGGGAGGAACTCAGATACGCAGTATTTT. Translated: CASSVAGGRNSDTQYF.

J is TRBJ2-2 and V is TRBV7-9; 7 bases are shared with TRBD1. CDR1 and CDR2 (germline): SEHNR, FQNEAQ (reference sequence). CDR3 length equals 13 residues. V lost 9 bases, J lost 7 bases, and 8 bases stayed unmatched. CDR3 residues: CARRQGPDGELFF. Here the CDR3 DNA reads TGTGCCAGAAGACAGGGTCCGGACGGGGAGCTGTTTTTT.

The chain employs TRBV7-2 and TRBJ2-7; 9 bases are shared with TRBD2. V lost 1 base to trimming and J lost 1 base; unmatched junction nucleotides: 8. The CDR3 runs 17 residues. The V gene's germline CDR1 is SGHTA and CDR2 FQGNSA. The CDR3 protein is CASSLEPSGRSSYEQYF. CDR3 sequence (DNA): TGTGCCAGCAGCTTAGAACCCAGCGGGAGGTCATCCTACGAGCAGTACTTC.

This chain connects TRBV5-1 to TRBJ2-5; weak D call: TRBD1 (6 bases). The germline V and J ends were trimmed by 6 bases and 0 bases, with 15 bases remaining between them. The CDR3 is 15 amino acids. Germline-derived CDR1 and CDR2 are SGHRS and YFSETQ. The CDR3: CASTQQGTHQETQYF. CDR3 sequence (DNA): TGCGCCAGCACACAACAGGGAACTCACCAAGAGACCCAGTACTTC.

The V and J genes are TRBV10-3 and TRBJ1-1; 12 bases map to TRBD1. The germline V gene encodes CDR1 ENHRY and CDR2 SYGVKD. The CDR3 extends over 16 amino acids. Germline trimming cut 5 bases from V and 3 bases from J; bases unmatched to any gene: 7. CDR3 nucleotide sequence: TGTGCCATCAGTTACGGGACAGGGGGCGAGTACACTGAAGCTTTCTTT. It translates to CAISYGTGGEYTEAFF.

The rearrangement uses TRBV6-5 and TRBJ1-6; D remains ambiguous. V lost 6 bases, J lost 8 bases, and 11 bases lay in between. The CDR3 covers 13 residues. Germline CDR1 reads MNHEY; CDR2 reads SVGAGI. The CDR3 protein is CASRIRPDSPLHF. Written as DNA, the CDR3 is TGTGCCAGCAGGATTCGACCAGATTCACCCCTCCACTTT.

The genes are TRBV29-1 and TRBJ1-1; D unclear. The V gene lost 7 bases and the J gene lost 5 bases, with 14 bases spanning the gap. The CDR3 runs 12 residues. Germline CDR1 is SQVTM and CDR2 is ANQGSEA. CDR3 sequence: CSARTVGTEAFF. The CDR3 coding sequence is TGCAGCGCCCGCACTGTCGGGACTGAAGCTTTCTTT.

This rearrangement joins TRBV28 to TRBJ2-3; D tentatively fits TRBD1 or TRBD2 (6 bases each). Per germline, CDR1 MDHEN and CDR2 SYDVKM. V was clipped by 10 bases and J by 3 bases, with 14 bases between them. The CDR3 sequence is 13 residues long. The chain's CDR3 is CAIQEGVTDTQYF. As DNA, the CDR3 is TGTGCCATCCAGGAGGGGGTGACAGATACGCAGTATTTT. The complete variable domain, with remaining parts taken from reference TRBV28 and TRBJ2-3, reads DVKVTQSSRYLVKRTGEKVFLECVQDMDHENMFWYRQDPGLGLRLIYFSYDVKMKEKGDIPEGYSVSREKKERFSLILESASTNQTSMYLCAIQEGVTDTQYFGPGTRLTVL.

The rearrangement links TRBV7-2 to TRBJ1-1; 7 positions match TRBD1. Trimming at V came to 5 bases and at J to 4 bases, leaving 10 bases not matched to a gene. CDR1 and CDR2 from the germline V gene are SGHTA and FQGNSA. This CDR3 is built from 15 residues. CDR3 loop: CASSTDRAGSTEAFF. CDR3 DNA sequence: TGTGCCAGCAGCACCGACAGGGCGGGGAGCACTGAAGCTTTCTTT.

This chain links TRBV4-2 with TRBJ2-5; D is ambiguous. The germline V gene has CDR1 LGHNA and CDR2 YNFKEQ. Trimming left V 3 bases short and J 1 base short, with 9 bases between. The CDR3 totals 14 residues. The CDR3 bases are TGTGCCAGCAGCCATTTCGGCCGCCAAGAGACCCAGTACTTC. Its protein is CASSHFGRQETQYF.

The CDR3 DNA sequence: TGTGCCAGCAGTCCCCGACAGGGACAGTCGGACACCATATATTTT. This translates into CASSPRQGQSDTIYF. The V gene is TRBV6-5, the J gene TRBJ1-3, with TRBD1 matching over 7 bases. The CDR3 covers 15 residues. J was trimmed by 8 bases and V by 5 bases; bases with no gene match: 12. Germline V gives CDR1 MNHEY, CDR2 SVGAGI.

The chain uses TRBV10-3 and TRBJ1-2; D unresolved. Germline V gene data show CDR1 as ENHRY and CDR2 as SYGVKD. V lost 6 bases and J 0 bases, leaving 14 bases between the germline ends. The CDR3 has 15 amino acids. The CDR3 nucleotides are TGTGCCATCAGGTCGACGGGCGGAACTAACTATGGCTACACCTTC. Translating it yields CAIRSTGGTNYGYTF.

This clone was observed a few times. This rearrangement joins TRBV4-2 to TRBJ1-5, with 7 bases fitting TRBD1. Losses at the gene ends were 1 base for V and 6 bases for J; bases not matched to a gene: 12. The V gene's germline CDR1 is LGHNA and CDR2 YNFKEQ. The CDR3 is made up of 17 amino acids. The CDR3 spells CASSQGIQGAGGQPQHF. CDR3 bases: TGTGCCAGCAGCCAAGGAATCCAGGGCGCAGGGGGTCAGCCCCAGCATTTT.

The CDR3 protein is CASRSGQGALHEQYF. CDR3 coding DNA: TGTGCCAGCAGGAGCGGACAGGGGGCTCTCCACGAGCAGTACTTC. The chain combines TRBV6-1 with TRBJ2-7; TRBD1 aligns across 11 bases. Germline V gene sequence: CDR1 MNHNS, CDR2 SASEGT. The J segment lost 5 bases and the V segment lost 6 bases, leaving 9 bases of the junction unmatched. There are 15 residues in the CDR3.

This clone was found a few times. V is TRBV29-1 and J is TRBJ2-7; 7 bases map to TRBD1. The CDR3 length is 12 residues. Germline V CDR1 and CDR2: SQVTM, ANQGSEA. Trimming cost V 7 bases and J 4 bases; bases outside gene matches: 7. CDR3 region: CSASAGGYEQYF. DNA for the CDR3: TGCAGCGCTTCGGCAGGGGGTTACGAGCAGTACTTC.

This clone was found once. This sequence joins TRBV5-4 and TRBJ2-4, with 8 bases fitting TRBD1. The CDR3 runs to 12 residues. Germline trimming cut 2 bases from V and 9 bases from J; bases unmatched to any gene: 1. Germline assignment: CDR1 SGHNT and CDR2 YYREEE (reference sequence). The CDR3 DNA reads TGTGCCAGCAGCTTAACAGGGGGCATTCAGTACTTC. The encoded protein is CASSLTGGIQYF. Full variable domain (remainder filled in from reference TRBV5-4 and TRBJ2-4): ETGVTQSPTHLIKTRGQQVTLRCSSQSGHNTVSWYQQALGQGPQFIFQYYREEENGRGNFPPRFSGLQFPNYSSELNVNALELDDSALYLCASSLTGGIQYFGAGTRLSVL.

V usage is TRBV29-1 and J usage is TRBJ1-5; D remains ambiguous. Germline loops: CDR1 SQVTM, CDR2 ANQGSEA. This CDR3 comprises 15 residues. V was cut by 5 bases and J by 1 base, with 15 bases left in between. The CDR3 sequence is CSVYFREASNQPQHF. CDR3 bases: TGCAGCGTTTACTTTAGGGAGGCCAGCAATCAGCCCCAGCATTTT.

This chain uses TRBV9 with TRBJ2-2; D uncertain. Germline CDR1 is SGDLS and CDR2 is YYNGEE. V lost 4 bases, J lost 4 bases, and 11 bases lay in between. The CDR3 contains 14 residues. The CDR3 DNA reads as TGTGCCAGCAGCCCCAGCGAGCGCACCGGGGAGCTGTTTTTT. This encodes CASSPSERTGELFF.